This T cell receptor (beta chain) was obtained from a study of tumor-infiltrating lymphocytes in primary liver carcinoma. Study as a whole: Patients' primary liver carcinoma was surgically resected. The study, taken as a whole, reports: Whereas tumor region pairs overlapped more, tumor-adjacent and tumor-blood pairs overlapped less. The 250 largest clones made up significantly more of tumor than blood repertoires (p = 0.039).

The authors made TCR beta cDNA from 400 to 550 ng total RNA with a constant-region primer. Modified slightly, ARM-PCR produced TCR beta libraries over three nested multiplex PCR rounds. Running 9 to 10 cycles apiece, the first two PCR rounds relied on TRBV1-TRBV30 forward primers together with a C-beta reverse primer. MiXCR was run by TCRdb on the multiplex PCR reads, yielding one entry per CDR3 protein. The sample lists a few hundred thousand distinct CDR3 sequences, roughly 60% occurring once. Germline V gene data show CDR1 as MNHEY and CDR2 as SVGAGI. Trimming took 4 bases from V and 3 from J, leaving 16 bases between them. This CDR3 comprises 15 residues. This clonotype came up many times. Its antigen is not identified. Unsorted whole blood yielded the blood RNA, and germline DNA was also extracted.

What was sequenced was peripheral blood. The source of this sequence is a woman aged 25 to 45 with primary liver carcinoma and hepatitis B virus infection. The V call is TRBV6-5, the J call TRBJ2-7; tentative D call: TRBD1 (8 bases). CDR3 in DNA: TGTGCCAGCAGTTGGGATACAGGGGGGGTCTACGAGCAGTACTTC. It translates to CASSWDTGGVYEQYF.